These T cell receptor beta chains were read from a single sample in a study of cytotoxic CD8 clonotypes in ibrutinib-treated CLL. Here immunoSEQ multiplex PCR was the method, and the copy in TCRdb shows in-frame clones only, minus some. Among about 140,000 clones listed, approximately 80% were seen once. The specimen was PBMCs, collected after 36 months of ibrutinib treatment. These receptors all come from a human donor with chronic lymphocytic leukemia. Each CDR3 is given with its conserved first and last residue. The D gene is left open where the match is weak. Clone size appears in some rows only: once, few, many, or a class for an expanded clone.

>TRBJ2-7|TRBD1|TRBV6-1|NA
CASSEWDRGPVEQYF
TGTGCCAGCAGTGAATGGGACAGGGGGCCGGTCGAGCAGTACTTC
>TRBJ1-1|NA|TRBV5-1|many
CASSLGLEAFF
TGCGCCAGCAGCTTGGGACTGGAAGCTTTCTTT
>TRBJ1-2|NA|TRBV27|NA
CASSFSGFTGYTF
TGTGCCAGCAGTTTTTCGGGGTTTACCGGCTACACCTTC
>TRBJ2-3|NA|TRBV7-3|NA
CASSRGMGTDTQYF
TGTGCCAGCAGCCGGGGGATGGGAACAGATACGCAGTATTTT
>TRBJ2-2|NA|TRBV18|NA
CASSPPLEAGELFF
TGTGCCAGCTCACCACCTTTAGAAGCCGGGGAGCTGTTTTTT
>TRBJ2-7|NA|TRBV28|NA
CASSLNPGLSYEQYF
TGTGCCAGCAGTTTGAATCCGGGACTGTCCTACGAGCAGTACTTC
>TRBJ2-1|TRBD2|TRBV5-1|NA
CASSLDAGGSYNEQFF
TGCGCCAGCAGCTTGGACGCGGGGGGCTCCTACAATGAGCAGTTCTTC
>TRBJ1-3|NA|TRBV6-5|NA
CASSYGSSSGNTIYF
TGTGCCAGCAGTTACGGGTCCTCCTCTGGAAACACCATATATTTT
>TRBJ1-2|TRBD1|TRBV6-1|NA
CAISEAGTGVDYGYTF
TGTGCCATCAGTGAGGCCGGGACAGGGGTTGACTATGGCTACACCTTC
>TRBJ2-3|NA|TRBV6-1|few
CASSEVLSGPDTQYF
TGTGCCAGCAGTGAGGTTCTATCGGGTCCAGATACGCAGTATTTT
>TRBJ2-3|NA|TRBV29-1|NA
CSVDRITGVSTDTQYF
TGCAGCGTTGATCGGATTACAGGAGTTAGCACAGATACGCAGTATTTT
>TRBJ2-7|TRBD2|TRBV5-1|NA
CASSLVSGRSEQYF
TGCGCCAGCAGCTTGGTTAGCGGGAGGAGCGAGCAGTACTTC
>TRBJ1-4|TRBD1|TRBV7-9|NA
CASSLKDRAREKLFF
TGTGCCAGCAGCTTAAAGGACAGGGCGAGAGAAAAACTGTTTTTT
>TRBJ1-4|NA|TRBV5-1|NA
CASSLVVGEVMRKLFF
TGCGCCAGCAGCTTGGTGGTGGGGGAGGTAATGAGGAAACTGTTTTTT
>TRBJ1-1|NA|TRBV2|NA
CASTGRAEAFF
TGTGCCAGCACCGGGAGGGCTGAAGCTTTCTTT
>TRBJ1-4|NA|TRBV11-2|NA
CASSLDRGGPGSF
TGTGCCAGCAGCTTAGATCGGGGGGGCCCCGGCAGTTTT
>TRBJ1-1|NA|TRBV14|NA
CASSHTPGKTEAFF
TGTGCCAGCAGCCACACTCCAGGGAAAACTGAAGCTTTCTTT
>TRBJ1-2|NA|TRBV19|few
CASSVDGGYTF
TGTGCCAGTAGTGTGGACGGCGGCTACACCTTC
>TRBJ1-1|NA|TRBV4-1|NA
CASSQVGTEAFF
TGCGCCAGCAGCCAGGTGGGCACTGAAGCTTTCTTT
>TRBJ2-2|NA|TRBV20-1|NA
CSARRGELFF
TGCAGTGCTAGAAGGGGGGAGCTGTTTTTT
>TRBJ2-7|NA|TRBV27|NA
CASSSDSLMAGEQYF
TGTGCCAGCAGTTCCGACAGCCTCATGGCGGGCGAGCAGTACTTC
>TRBJ1-2|NA|TRBV7-2|NA
CASSFLPGGTNYGYTF
TGTGCCAGCAGCTTTCTTCCAGGAGGTACTAACTATGGCTACACCTTC
>TRBJ1-1|NA|TRBV25-1|NA
CASSLSNTEAFF
TGTGCCAGCAGTTTGTCAAACACTGAAGCTTTCTTT
>TRBJ2-7|NA|TRBV2|NA
CASSQGSKDEQYF
TGTGCCAGCAGCCAGGGCTCAAAAGACGAGCAGTACTTC
>TRBJ2-3|TRBD2|TRBV11-3|once
CASSLAGGPSDTQYF
TGTGCCAGCAGTTTAGCGGGGGGGCCGTCAGATACGCAGTATTTT
>TRBJ1-3|NA|TRBV5-1|NA
CASSLDPYGNTIYF
TGCGCCAGCAGCTTGGACCCGTACGGAAACACCATATATTTT
>TRBJ1-1|NA|TRBV19|NA
CASSIPGAVAFF
TGTGCCAGTAGTATTCCGGGCGCTGTAGCTTTCTTT
>TRBJ2-3|TRBD2|TRBV7-9|NA
CASSLGLVGDTDTQYF
TGTGCCAGCAGCTTGGGACTAGTCGGGGACACAGATACGCAGTATTTT
>TRBJ2-7|NA|TRBV19|NA
CASSIDSANEQYF
TGTGCCAGTAGTATCGACAGTGCCAACGAGCAGTACTTC
>TRBJ1-5|TRBD1|TRBV27|NA
CASSLWGQGGTQPQHF
TGTGCCAGCAGTTTATGGGGACAGGGTGGGACTCAGCCCCAGCATTTT
>TRBJ1-5|NA|TRBV6-5|NA
CASSYDSNQPQHF
TGTGCCAGCAGTTATGATAGCAATCAGCCCCAGCATTTT
>TRBJ1-1|NA|TRBV30|NA
CAWTRTDFDTEAFF
TGTGCCTGGACAAGGACGGACTTTGACACTGAAGCTTTCTTT
>TRBJ1-1|NA|TRBV21-1|NA
CASSEPGQRYTEAFF
TGTGCCAGCAGCGAGCCGGGACAGAGGTACACTGAAGCTTTCTTT
>TRBJ2-1|TRBD2|TRBV6-1|NA
CASSVGLAGINEQFF
TGTGCCAGCAGTGTAGGACTAGCGGGAATTAATGAGCAGTTCTTC
>TRBJ2-5|NA|TRBV15|once
CATSRGGAETQYF
TGTGCCACCAGCAGAGGGGGGGCGGAGACCCAGTACTTC
>TRBJ2-6|NA|TRBV13|NA
CASWGTSGANVLTF
TGTGCCAGCTGGGGGACCTCTGGGGCCAACGTCCTGACTTTC
>TRBJ1-2|NA|TRBV19|NA
CASQPRGYTF
TGTGCCAGTCAACCTCGTGGCTACACCTTC